A selection of T cell receptor beta chains follows, all from one sample in a study of blood T cells in healthy people across ages. TCRdb re-called the 5' RACE reads through MiXCR, storing one row per CDR3 protein. The data hold some 800,000 distinct CDR3 sequences, with roughly 25% observed a single time. This sample was shared with a second study, whose subject was T cells of mothers and their children.

The sequenced material came from blood. The receptors originated from a boy aged 5 to 17 in good health. Both conserved end residues are part of each CDR3. Each record gives: clone size, J gene, V gene, D gene, CDR3 DNA, CDR3 protein. A D gene is named only where the DNA matches it firmly. Not every row has a clone size; where given, it reads once, few, many or a size class.

abundance: NA
j_gene: TRBJ2-7
v_gene: TRBV27
d_gene: NA
CDR3nt: TGTGCCAGCAGTCCGATCTCCTACGAGCAGTACTTC
CDR3aa: CASSPISYEQYF

abundance: NA
j_gene: TRBJ2-1
v_gene: TRBV4-2
d_gene: NA
CDR3nt: TGTGCCAGCAGCCAAGATGAGGCCAGAGGCTACAATGAGCAGTTCTTC
CDR3aa: CASSQDEARGYNEQFF

abundance: NA
j_gene: TRBJ1-2
v_gene: TRBV7-2
d_gene: NA
CDR3nt: TGTGCCAGCAGCTTACGAGGGCCTTCTAACTATGGCTACACCTTC
CDR3aa: CASSLRGPSNYGYTF

abundance: NA
j_gene: TRBJ1-4
v_gene: TRBV4-1
d_gene: NA
CDR3nt: TGCGCCAGCAGCCCAGTCGCAGGGGAAAAAGAAAAACTGTTTTTT
CDR3aa: CASSPVAGEKEKLFF

abundance: NA
j_gene: TRBJ2-1
v_gene: TRBV10-3
d_gene: TRBD1
CDR3nt: TGTGCCATCAGGGAGGACAGGGAGCGGAATGAGCAGTTCTTC
CDR3aa: CAIREDRERNEQFF

abundance: NA
j_gene: TRBJ2-5
v_gene: TRBV2
d_gene: NA
CDR3nt: TGTGCCAGCTGTAGCAGGATAACCCAAGAGACCCAGTACTTC
CDR3aa: CASCSRITQETQYF

abundance: NA
j_gene: TRBJ2-7
v_gene: TRBV9
d_gene: NA
CDR3nt: TGTGCCAGCAGCGTAGCTACCGGGGTTAAGAACTCCGAGCAGTACTTC
CDR3aa: CASSVATGVKNSEQYF

abundance: few
j_gene: TRBJ2-3
v_gene: TRBV25-1
d_gene: TRBD1
CDR3nt: TGTGCCAGCACCGAAGACAGGGCAACAGATACGCAGTATTTT
CDR3aa: CASTEDRATDTQYF

abundance: NA
j_gene: TRBJ2-1
v_gene: TRBV14
d_gene: TRBD2
CDR3nt: TGTGCCAGCAGCCAACAGACTAGCGGGGTTTACAGTGAGCAGTTCTTC
CDR3aa: CASSQQTSGVYSEQFF

abundance: NA
j_gene: TRBJ2-7
v_gene: TRBV12-3/TRBV12-4
d_gene: NA
CDR3nt: TGTGCCAGCAGTTTAAGGAACGGGTACGAGCAGTACTTC
CDR3aa: CASSLRNGYEQYF

abundance: NA
j_gene: TRBJ1-1
v_gene: TRBV27
d_gene: NA
CDR3nt: TGTGCCAGCAGTTTATCGGTGGGCATAGGAACTGAAGCTTTCTTT
CDR3aa: CASSLSVGIGTEAFF

abundance: NA
j_gene: TRBJ2-1
v_gene: TRBV28
d_gene: NA
CDR3nt: TGTGCCAGCAGTTTCGGTGGGGCCTCTTACAATGAGCAGTTCTTC
CDR3aa: CASSFGGASYNEQFF

abundance: NA
j_gene: TRBJ1-6
v_gene: TRBV25-1
d_gene: NA
CDR3nt: TGTGCCAGCAGCGAAGTTGGGTATAATTCACCCCTCCACTTT
CDR3aa: CASSEVGYNSPLHF

abundance: few
j_gene: TRBJ1-2
v_gene: TRBV18
d_gene: NA
CDR3nt: TGTGCCAGCTCACCGGTCGGGGTCCCATCGGCTGGCTACACCTTC
CDR3aa: CASSPVGVPSAGYTF

abundance: NA
j_gene: TRBJ1-2
v_gene: TRBV9
d_gene: NA
CDR3nt: TGTGCCAGCAGCGGGGGGACATCCCCGGCGGGCTATGGCTACACCTTC
CDR3aa: CASSGGTSPAGYGYTF

abundance: NA
j_gene: TRBJ2-5
v_gene: TRBV29-1
d_gene: NA
CDR3nt: TGCAGCGGGGGACACCAAAACCAAGAGACCCAGTACTTC
CDR3aa: CSGGHQNQETQYF

abundance: many
j_gene: TRBJ2-5
v_gene: TRBV5-1
d_gene: NA
CDR3nt: TGCGCCAGCAGCTTGGAAGGGGTGGAGACCCAGTACTTC
CDR3aa: CASSLEGVETQYF

abundance: few
j_gene: TRBJ2-7
v_gene: TRBV6-2/TRBV6-3
d_gene: TRBD2
CDR3nt: TGTGCCAGCAGTTCAACTAGCGGGGTCTCCTACGAGCAGTACTTC
CDR3aa: CASSSTSGVSYEQYF

abundance: NA
j_gene: TRBJ1-2
v_gene: TRBV12-3/TRBV12-4
d_gene: NA
CDR3nt: TGTGCCAGCAGTTTAGTTCTCTATGGCTACACCTTC
CDR3aa: CASSLVLYGYTF

abundance: few
j_gene: TRBJ2-5
v_gene: TRBV7-9
d_gene: NA
CDR3nt: TGTGCCAGCAGCTTGGTAAACCGGGAGACCCAGTACTTC
CDR3aa: CASSLVNRETQYF

abundance: many
j_gene: TRBJ1-2
v_gene: TRBV11-2
d_gene: TRBD1
CDR3nt: TGTGCCAGCAGTTTGGGACAGACCTATGGCTACACCTTC
CDR3aa: CASSLGQTYGYTF

abundance: once
j_gene: TRBJ1-5
v_gene: TRBV7-9
d_gene: NA
CDR3nt: TGTGCCAGCAGCTTCCAGGACAGTCAGCCCCGGCATTTT
CDR3aa: CASSFQDSQPRHF

abundance: few
j_gene: TRBJ1-2
v_gene: TRBV7-9
d_gene: TRBD1
CDR3nt: TGTGCCAGCAGCTTAGGGACAGGGGCGCACTATGGCTACACCTTC
CDR3aa: CASSLGTGAHYGYTF

abundance: few
j_gene: TRBJ2-7
v_gene: TRBV12-3/TRBV12-4
d_gene: NA
CDR3nt: TGTGCCAGCCGGGCAGGGAGGATTTACGAGCAGTACTTC
CDR3aa: CASRAGRIYEQYF

abundance: NA
j_gene: TRBJ2-7
v_gene: TRBV5-1
d_gene: TRBD2
CDR3nt: TGCGCCAGCAGCTTGGTTGGACTAGCGGGAGAAGGTGGCGAGCAGTACTTC
CDR3aa: CASSLVGLAGEGGEQYF

abundance: NA
j_gene: TRBJ2-7
v_gene: TRBV7-9
d_gene: TRBD2
CDR3nt: TGTGCCAGCTTACCGGGACTAGGCCACGAGCAGTACTTC
CDR3aa: CASLPGLGHEQYF

abundance: NA
j_gene: TRBJ2-5
v_gene: TRBV6-2/TRBV6-3
d_gene: TRBD1
CDR3nt: TGTGCCAGCAGTTACCCGGGACAGCCGGGGACCGGAGAGACCCAGTACTTC
CDR3aa: CASSYPGQPGTGETQYF

abundance: NA
j_gene: TRBJ2-3
v_gene: TRBV7-2
d_gene: TRBD2
CDR3nt: TGTGCCAGCAGCCCCCTAGCGGGAGAGACAGATACGCAGTATTTT
CDR3aa: CASSPLAGETDTQYF

abundance: NA
j_gene: TRBJ2-5
v_gene: TRBV7-9
d_gene: NA
CDR3nt: TGTGCCAGCAGCACGAGACGGGGCCCGAAACAAGAGACCCAGTACTTC
CDR3aa: CASSTRRGPKQETQYF

abundance: few
j_gene: TRBJ2-2
v_gene: TRBV9
d_gene: NA
CDR3nt: TGTGCCAGCAGCGTCCGCAGTGGAGGGGAGCTGTTTTTT
CDR3aa: CASSVRSGGELFF

abundance: NA
j_gene: TRBJ1-5
v_gene: TRBV6-6
d_gene: NA
CDR3nt: TGTGCCAGCAGTTACGTGGGGGGCCTAAATCAGCCCCAGCATTTT
CDR3aa: CASSYVGGLNQPQHF

abundance: few
j_gene: TRBJ1-4
v_gene: TRBV18
d_gene: NA
CDR3nt: TGTGCCAGCTCACCGAAGGGAGCAACTAATGAAAAACTGTTTTTT
CDR3aa: CASSPKGATNEKLFF

abundance: NA
j_gene: TRBJ1-5
v_gene: TRBV27
d_gene: TRBD1
CDR3nt: TGTGCCAGCAGGGCCGGGACAGGGGCCCCCAATCAGCCCCAGCATTTT
CDR3aa: CASRAGTGAPNQPQHF

abundance: few
j_gene: TRBJ1-1
v_gene: TRBV29-1
d_gene: NA
CDR3nt: TGCAGCGTCGAGAAACAGGGAAAGATCGGTAATACTGAAGCTTTCTTT
CDR3aa: CSVEKQGKIGNTEAFF

abundance: NA
j_gene: TRBJ2-3
v_gene: TRBV27
d_gene: NA
CDR3nt: TGTGCCAGCAGTTCATATTCGGGGGTTACGACAGATACGCAGTATTTT
CDR3aa: CASSSYSGVTTDTQYF

abundance: NA
j_gene: TRBJ1-2
v_gene: TRBV3-1
d_gene: NA
CDR3nt: TGTGCCAGCAGCTCCCTTGGACAGAGTCAGTATGGCTACACCTTC
CDR3aa: CASSSLGQSQYGYTF

abundance: few
j_gene: TRBJ1-1
v_gene: TRBV5-1
d_gene: TRBD1
CDR3nt: TGCGCCAGCAGTTCGGACAGGGGGAAGGTCGAAGCTTTCTTT
CDR3aa: CASSSDRGKVEAFF

abundance: few
j_gene: TRBJ2-4
v_gene: TRBV3-1
d_gene: TRBD2
CDR3nt: TGTGCGGCTAGCGGGGGCCTAGCCAAAAACATTCAGTACTTC
CDR3aa: CAASGGLAKNIQYF

abundance: few
j_gene: TRBJ2-1
v_gene: TRBV7-9
d_gene: TRBD1
CDR3nt: TGTGCCAGCAGCTTAGTACCATCAGGGGGCGATGAGCAGTTCTTC
CDR3aa: CASSLVPSGGDEQFF

abundance: NA
j_gene: TRBJ2-2
v_gene: TRBV12-3/TRBV12-4
d_gene: NA
CDR3nt: TGTGCCAGCAGTTTGAGTCTGAGGAGGGACACCGGGGAGCTGTTTTTT
CDR3aa: CASSLSLRRDTGELFF

abundance: NA
j_gene: TRBJ1-1
v_gene: TRBV12-3/TRBV12-4
d_gene: NA
CDR3nt: TGTGCCAGCACCCTGGACACTGAAGCTTTCTTT
CDR3aa: CASTLDTEAFF

abundance: NA
j_gene: TRBJ1-4
v_gene: TRBV12-3/TRBV12-4
d_gene: NA
CDR3nt: TGTGCCAGCAGTACCGGGGGCGCAGTTAATGAAAAACTGTTTTTT
CDR3aa: CASSTGGAVNEKLFF

abundance: few
j_gene: TRBJ1-4
v_gene: TRBV18
d_gene: TRBD1
CDR3nt: TGTGCCAGCTCACTGACTCAGGGGGCAACTAATGAAAAACTGTTTTTT
CDR3aa: CASSLTQGATNEKLFF

abundance: NA
j_gene: TRBJ2-5
v_gene: TRBV18
d_gene: NA
CDR3nt: TGTGCCAGCTCACCACCACCGGTTGGGAAGACCCAGTACTTC
CDR3aa: CASSPPPVGKTQYF

abundance: few
j_gene: TRBJ1-2
v_gene: TRBV23-1
d_gene: NA
CDR3nt: TGCGCCAGCAGTCAATCTGGGTGGGGCCCTGAGGACTATGGCTACACCTTC
CDR3aa: CASSQSGWGPEDYGYTF

abundance: NA
j_gene: TRBJ2-3
v_gene: TRBV12-3/TRBV12-4
d_gene: NA
CDR3nt: TGTGCCAGCAGTTTGGTATCACCGGGGAACACAGATACGCAGTATTTT
CDR3aa: CASSLVSPGNTDTQYF

abundance: NA
j_gene: TRBJ1-2
v_gene: TRBV4-2
d_gene: TRBD1
CDR3nt: TGTGCCAGCAGCCAAGCTCGGACAGGGGGAAACTCCTATGGCTACACCTTC
CDR3aa: CASSQARTGGNSYGYTF

abundance: few
j_gene: TRBJ1-4
v_gene: TRBV5-8
d_gene: NA
CDR3nt: TGTGCCAGCAGCTCCTGGCAGGGAGATAATGAAAAACTGTTTTTT
CDR3aa: CASSSWQGDNEKLFF

abundance: few
j_gene: TRBJ2-5
v_gene: TRBV4-3
d_gene: TRBD2
CDR3nt: TGCGCCAGCAGCCAAGAATGGCGGGAGGGTACATCGGACCAGTACTTC
CDR3aa: CASSQEWREGTSDQYF

abundance: NA
j_gene: TRBJ2-5
v_gene: TRBV28
d_gene: NA
CDR3nt: TGTGCCAGCAGTTTCCCTACGGGGACCCAGTACTTC
CDR3aa: CASSFPTGTQYF

abundance: NA
j_gene: TRBJ2-7
v_gene: TRBV3-1
d_gene: NA
CDR3nt: TGTGCCAGCAGCCAAGTCCGGAACTACGAGCAGTACTTC
CDR3aa: CASSQVRNYEQYF

abundance: NA
j_gene: TRBJ2-7
v_gene: TRBV20-1
d_gene: NA
CDR3nt: TGCAGTGCTCCCCAGAGCGGATCCTACGAGCAGTACTTC
CDR3aa: CSAPQSGSYEQYF

abundance: NA
j_gene: TRBJ2-7
v_gene: TRBV29-1
d_gene: NA
CDR3nt: TGCAGCGTTGAGTCAGGCAGCGGCTACTACGAGCAGTACTTC
CDR3aa: CSVESGSGYYEQYF